These T cell receptor beta chains were read from a single sample in a study of OX40 agonist ivuxolimab in advanced cancers. Profiling relied on immunoSEQ multiplex PCR, and the TCRdb table lists in-frame clones only, not all of them. Of under 15,000 clones in the sample, around 83% were seen once. This sample comprised CD4+ or CD8+ T cells sorted from blood, obtained in a trial of the OX40 agonist ivuxolimab. These receptors all stem from an adult with an advanced solid tumor such as melanoma, head and neck, liver or kidney cancer. The CDR3 runs from the conserved cysteine through the conserved F or W. A D gene is named only where the DNA matches it firmly. Size values are once, few and many counts, or a class for expanded clones, and some rows have none.

NA	TRBJ1-2	TRBV7-3	few	CASSFDGVGGYTF	TGTGCCAGCAGCTTCGATGGGGTCGGGGGCTACACCTTC
NA	TRBJ2-2	TRBV21-1	NA	CASSNSGRSPGELFF	TGTGCCAGCAGCAATAGCGGGAGGAGTCCCGGGGAGCTGTTTTTT
TRBD1	TRBJ1-5	TRBV19	NA	CASCYQTGPYSNQPQHF	TGTGCCAGTTGCTACCAGACAGGGCCCTATAGCAATCAGCCCCAGCATTTT
TRBD2	TRBJ2-2	TRBV19	NA	CASSRGLAGYISGELFF	TGTGCCAGTAGTAGGGGTCTAGCGGGATACATTTCCGGGGAGCTGTTTTTT
TRBD1	TRBJ1-4	TRBV4-1	NA	CASSQYGTGEEKLFF	TGCGCCAGCAGCCAATATGGGACAGGGGAAGAAAAACTGTTTTTT
NA	TRBJ1-5	TRBV6-5	few	CASSYSGSNQPQHF	TGTGCCAGCAGTTACTCGGGTAGTAATCAGCCCCAGCATTTT
TRBD2	TRBJ2-7	TRBV6-4	NA	CASSEREGSYEQYF	TGTGCCAGCAGTGAGCGGGAGGGCTCCTACGAGCAGTACTTC
TRBD1	TRBJ2-7	TRBV19	few	CASSMTGGYGEQYF	TGTGCCAGTAGTATGACAGGGGGCTACGGCGAGCAGTACTTC
TRBD1	TRBJ1-1	TRBV25-1	NA	CASREETGGRNTEAFF	TGTGCCAGCAGGGAAGAGACAGGGGGCAGGAACACTGAAGCTTTCTTT
NA	TRBJ1-1	TRBV19	NA	CASNPGTPGTEAFF	TGTGCCAGTAATCCCGGGACTCCGGGGACTGAAGCTTTCTTT
NA	TRBJ2-1	TRBV4-1	few	CASSQHNSYEQFF	TGCGCCAGCAGCCAACACAACTCCTATGAGCAGTTCTTC
NA	TRBJ2-7	TRBV15	large	CATSRGTGEEEQYF	TGTGCCACCAGCAGAGGTACAGGAGAGGAAGAGCAGTACTTC
NA	TRBJ2-1	TRBV29-1	once	CSAPQGTQDQFF	TGCAGCGCCCCTCAGGGCACCCAGGACCAGTTCTTC
TRBD1	TRBJ1-1	TRBV19	NA	CASSMKRGRNTEAFF	TGTGCCAGTAGTATGAAGAGGGGGCGAAACACTGAAGCTTTCTTT
NA	TRBJ1-1	TRBV12-5	NA	CASRETVKNTEAFF	TGTGCTAGCCGGGAGACAGTCAAGAACACTGAAGCTTTCTTT
NA	TRBJ2-2	TRBV28	NA	CASSQQGTGELFF	TGTGCCAGCAGCCAACAGGGCACCGGGGAGCTGTTTTTT
NA	TRBJ2-7	TRBV19	NA	CASSIIGQSYEQYF	TGTGCCAGTAGTATTATAGGACAGAGCTACGAGCAGTACTTC
NA	TRBJ1-2	TRBV6-6	NA	CASSYSGAGSYGYTF	TGTGCCAGCAGTTACTCGGGGGCAGGGTCCTATGGCTACACCTTC
NA	TRBJ2-2	TRBV7-7	NA	CASSFLDTGELFF	TGTGCTAGCAGCTTTCTAGACACCGGGGAGCTGTTTTTT
TRBD2	TRBJ2-2	TRBV7-3	NA	CASSLGLAGHGELFF	TGTGCCAGCAGCTTGGGACTAGCCGGTCACGGGGAGCTGTTTTTT
TRBD1	TRBJ1-1	TRBV27	NA	CASSPRTGLFRRAFF	TGTGCCAGCAGTCCCAGGACAGGCCTCTTCCGTAGGGCTTTCTTT
TRBD1	TRBJ1-1	TRBV11-2	NA	CASTPLNRGSSTEAFF	TGTGCCAGCACTCCACTTAACAGGGGTAGTAGCACTGAAGCTTTCTTT
TRBD1	TRBJ1-2	TRBV27	NA	CASSRGQGYGYTF	TGTGCCAGCAGCCGTGGACAGGGGTATGGCTACACCTTC
NA	TRBJ1-4	TRBV4-2	few	CASSQVLGEKLFF	TGTGCCAGCAGCCAAGTTCTGGGTGAAAAACTGTTTTTT
TRBD2	TRBJ2-7	TRBV29-1	NA	CSASGPTGEQYF	TGCAGTGCTAGCGGGCCCACGGGGGAGCAGTACTTC
NA	TRBJ2-3	TRBV27	NA	CASSLSTDTQYF	TGTGCCAGCAGTCTAAGCACAGATACGCAGTATTTT
TRBD1	TRBJ2-2	TRBV25-1	NA	CASSAGGEYTGELFF	TGTGCCAGCAGTGCAGGGGGCGAATACACCGGGGAGCTGTTTTTT
NA	TRBJ2-7	TRBV19	NA	CASSINLLREQYF	TGTGCCAGTAGTATAAACCTCCTAAGGGAGCAGTACTTC
NA	TRBJ2-1	TRBV5-1	once	CASSLNFLNEQFF	TGCGCCAGCAGCTTGAATTTCTTGAATGAGCAGTTCTTC
NA	TRBJ1-1	TRBV19	once	CASSKVTGNTEAFF	TGTGCCAGTAGTAAAGTTACGGGGAACACTGAAGCTTTCTTT
NA	TRBJ1-5	TRBV5-5	NA	CASSSDLYSNQPQHF	TGTGCCAGCAGCTCGGACCTATATAGCAATCAGCCCCAGCATTTT
TRBD1	TRBJ2-7	TRBV6-5	NA	CASSDRDRPYEQYF	TGTGCCAGCAGTGACCGGGACAGGCCCTACGAGCAGTACTTC
NA	TRBJ1-3	TRBV18	NA	CASSPPVGGGNTIYF	TGTGCCAGCTCACCTCCCGTCGGGGGTGGAAACACCATATATTTT
NA	TRBJ1-2	TRBV19	NA	CASSGYRTNYGYTF	TGTGCCAGTAGTGGCTACAGAACTAACTATGGCTACACCTTC
NA	TRBJ2-7	TRBV5-1	NA	CASSFGGSREQYF	TGCGCCAGCAGCTTTGGGGGTTCAAGGGAGCAGTACTTC
TRBD2	TRBJ2-1	TRBV4-2	NA	CASSQGLAGGYEQFF	TGTGCCAGCAGCCAGGGACTAGCGGGAGGGTATGAGCAGTTCTTC
NA	TRBJ1-1	TRBV11-2	few	CASSLNTGRNTEAFF	TGTGCCAGCAGCTTAAATACAGGGAGGAACACTGAAGCTTTCTTT
NA	TRBJ1-1	TRBV9	NA	CASSVGATNTEAFF	TGTGCCAGCAGCGTAGGGGCGACGAACACTGAAGCTTTCTTT
NA	TRBJ2-1	TRBV5-1	NA	CASSSTEEQFF	TGCGCCAGCAGCTCGACAGAAGAGCAGTTCTTC
TRBD2	TRBJ2-1	TRBV7-9	few	CASSAGDSGRGEQFF	TGTGCCAGCAGCGCCGGGGATAGCGGGAGAGGTGAGCAGTTCTTC
NA	TRBJ1-1	TRBV2	NA	CATGRGPEAFF	TGTGCCACTGGCCGGGGCCCTGAAGCTTTCTTT
TRBD2	TRBJ2-1	TRBV11-2	NA	CASSSSGRHNEQFF	TGTGCCAGCAGCTCTAGCGGGAGGCACAATGAGCAGTTCTTC
NA	TRBJ1-4	TRBV18	once	CASSPLSYTGASTNEKLFF	TGTGCCAGCTCACCACTTTCATACACAGGAGCTAGCACTAATGAAAAACTGTTTTTT
NA	TRBJ2-2	TRBV30	NA	CAWGDTGELFF	TGTGCCTGGGGGGACACCGGGGAGCTGTTTTTT
NA	TRBJ2-3	TRBV4-1	once	CASSQEGFKSTDTQYF	TGCGCCAGCAGCCAAGAGGGATTCAAAAGCACAGATACGCAGTATTTT
TRBD1	TRBJ2-7	TRBV10-3	NA	CAISEPRQGAYEQYF	TGTGCCATCAGTGAGCCTAGACAGGGTGCCTACGAGCAGTACTTC
TRBD1	TRBJ1-4	TRBV28	NA	CASSLPGGDEKLFF	TGTGCCAGCAGTTTACCAGGGGGTGATGAAAAACTGTTTTTT
TRBD1	TRBJ2-5	TRBV27	few	CASRGQEETQYF	TGTGCCAGCAGGGGACAGGAAGAGACCCAGTACTTC
NA	TRBJ2-1	TRBV5-4	NA	CASSSSDAYWNEQFF	TGTGCCAGCAGCTCTTCGGACGCCTACTGGAATGAGCAGTTCTTC
NA	TRBJ2-2	TRBV9	NA	CASSVVSRLDRTGELFF	TGTGCCAGCAGCGTAGTTTCCCGACTAGACCGCACCGGGGAGCTGTTTTTT
NA	TRBJ2-7	TRBV19	NA	CASSIGTGGSYEQYF	TGTGCCAGTAGTATTGGAACAGGAGGCTCCTACGAGCAGTACTTC
NA	TRBJ2-1	TRBV9	few	CASSVGGNPNEQFF	TGTGCCAGCAGCGTAGGGGGGAACCCCAATGAGCAGTTCTTC
TRBD2	TRBJ2-1	TRBV9	NA	CASKGLAGEEQFF	TGTGCCAGCAAAGGACTAGCGGGAGAGGAGCAGTTCTTC
NA	TRBJ2-1	TRBV19	NA	CASSSDRFHEQFF	TGTGCCAGTAGTTCCGACAGGTTTCATGAGCAGTTCTTC
NA	TRBJ1-1	TRBV7-6	NA	CASSYSVETEAFF	TGTGCCAGCAGCTACTCCGTGGAGACTGAAGCTTTCTTT